The 19 T cell receptor beta chains listed next were all sequenced from one sample in a study of long-term antiretroviral therapy in people with HIV. This was the immunoSEQ v3.0 assay at survey level. Some clones are missing from TCRdb's copy, which holds only in-frame ones; the method was immunoSEQ multiplex PCR. The data contain 25,000 to 35,000 clones, more than 75% of them seen just once; the ten biggest clones take up roughly 1%. The specimen was unsorted PBMCs, collected 2 years after starting antiretroviral therapy. The receptor source for this set is a man aged 50 to 60 with HIV.

The rearrangement links TRBV6-5 to TRBJ2-1; 8 bases are shared with TRBD2. The V and J ends lost 10 bases and 7 bases, in that order; junction bases with no gene match: 9. The germline V gene has CDR1 MNHEY and CDR2 SVGAGI. CDR3 size: 13 residues. CDR3 region: CATSTGGWNEQFF. In DNA, the CDR3 is TGTGCCACTTCCACGGGGGGGTGGAATGAGCAGTTCTTC.

The V call is TRBV7-2, the J call TRBJ1-5; tentatively, D is TRBD1 (6 bases). Germline V gene data show CDR1 as SGHTA and CDR2 as FQGNSA. This CDR3 has 15 amino acids. The ends were cut back, 5 bases at V and 1 base at J, with 12 bases in the middle. CDR3 residues: CASSIKTGSNQPQHF. CDR3 coding DNA: TGTGCCAGCAGCATAAAAACAGGGAGCAATCAGCCCCAGCATTTT.

A word on this clone: The same CDR3 can be traced to other DNA sequences in this sample. V and J are TRBV4-1 and TRBJ1-5; possible D gene TRBD1, 5 bases. The V end lost 4 bases, the J end lost 0 bases, and 19 bases lay between the germline ends. Germline CDR1 reads MGHRA; CDR2 reads YSYEKL. CDR3 length: 18 amino acids. CDR3 DNA: TGCGCCAGCAGCCTGAGGCTGGACTGGGGCTATAGCAATCAGCCCCAGCATTTT. This translates into CASSLRLDWGYSNQPQHF.

This chain connects TRBV6-6 to TRBJ2-5; the D gene could be TRBD1 or TRBD2 (6 bases each). CDR1 is MNHNY, CDR2 SVGAGI, per germline (reference sequence). Trimming took off 0 bases at V and 5 bases at J, with 10 bases between the two ends. The CDR3 loop spans 14 amino acids. Written as DNA, the CDR3 is TGTGCCAGCAGTTACTCGATAGGGGGGGAGACCCAGTACTTC. Protein sequence: CASSYSIGGETQYF.

The rearrangement links TRBV28 to TRBJ1-2; D is ambiguous. The V and J ends lost 4 bases and 4 bases respectively, with 22 bases between them. CDR1 and CDR2 (germline): MDHEN, SYDVKM. This CDR3 spans 17 amino acids. The CDR3 DNA reads TGTGCCAGCAGTTACGACGCCAGGCGGCTGTCTTTCTATGGCTACACCTTC. It specifies CASSYDARRLSFYGYTF.

The V gene is TRBV27, the J gene TRBJ2-1; possible D gene TRBD2, 6 bases. This CDR3 spans 13 amino acids. The V end lost 0 bases, the J end lost 10 bases, and 10 bases lay between the germline ends. CDR1 and CDR2 from the germline V gene are MNHEY and SMNVEV (reference sequence). CDR3 sequence reads: CASSLSRAGEQFF. The CDR3 region has the DNA TGTGCCAGCAGTTTATCGAGGGCGGGGGAGCAGTTCTTC.

The chain is built from TRBV11-3 and TRBJ2-1, with a tentative D call TRBD2 (6 bases). CDR1 and CDR2 from the germline V gene are SGHNT and YENEEA. The length of the CDR3 is 14 residues. Trimming stripped 0 bases from V and 9 bases from J, with 12 bases between. The chain's CDR3 is CASSLEWDSIEQFF. CDR3 sequence (DNA): TGTGCCAGCAGCTTAGAGTGGGACTCCATTGAGCAGTTCTTC.

This rearrangement joins TRBV10-3 to TRBJ1-1; 10 nucleotides line up with TRBD1. With V trimmed by 10 bases and J by 5 bases, 7 bases remained unmatched. This CDR3 has 13 residues. Germline-derived CDR1 and CDR2 are ENHRY and SYGVKD. The CDR3 loop reads CATPGQGRTEAFF. CDR3 nucleotides: TGTGCCACACCGGGACAGGGGAGGACTGAAGCTTTCTTT.

The rearrangement joins TRBV7-9 to TRBJ1-1, with D possibly TRBD1 on 6 matching bases. CDR1 is SEHNR and CDR2 is FQNEAQ in the germline V gene (reference sequence). V dropped 10 bases and J dropped 0 bases, with 12 bases sitting between them. The CDR3 loop spans 13 amino acids. CDR3 residues: CATGGGMNTEAFF. The CDR3 DNA reads TGTGCCACGGGGGGCGGAATGAACACTGAAGCTTTCTTT.

This chain connects TRBV14 to TRBJ2-3; no definite D call. Deletions cut 0 bases from V and 4 bases from J, with 5 bases between. CDR1 SGHDN and CDR2 FVKESK come from the germline V gene. This CDR3 comprises 13 residues. The CDR3 DNA reads TGTGCCAGCAGCCAAGATTCATCAGATACGCAGTATTTT. Translation: CASSQDSSDTQYF. The whole variable domain, filled in from reference TRBV14 and TRBJ2-3, reads EAGVTQFPSHSVIEKGQTVTLRCDPISGHDNLYWYRRVMGKEIKFLLHFVKESKQDESGMPNNRFLAERTGGTYSTLKVQPAELEDSGVYFCASSQDSSDTQYFGPGTRLTVL.

The chain carries TRBV4-1 and TRBJ1-5; D ambiguous. The V gene lost 0 bases and the J gene lost 9 bases, with 18 bases spanning the gap. The CDR3 totals 16 residues. CDR1 is MGHRA and CDR2 is YSYEKL in the germline V gene. In DNA, the CDR3 is TGCGCCAGCAGCCAAGATGGGCAGCTCTATGTCGTGCCCCAGCATTTT. This gives the protein CASSQDGQLYVVPQHF.

The chain carries TRBV4-1 and TRBJ2-3; D possibly corresponds to TRBD2 (5 bases). In germline, CDR1 is MGHRA, CDR2 YSYEKL. The CDR3 totals 14 residues. Deletions cut 4 bases from V and 0 bases from J, with 8 bases between. Written as DNA, the CDR3 is TGCGCCAGCAGCCGAGTAGCGAGCACAGATACGCAGTATTTT. Translated, it gives CASSRVASTDTQYF.

The V gene is TRBV19, the J gene TRBJ1-5, with D possibly being TRBD1 (5 bases). The length of the CDR3 is 15 residues. Trimming stripped 3 bases from V and 6 bases from J, with 15 bases between. The germline V gene encodes CDR1 LNHDA and CDR2 SQIVND (reference sequence). CDR3 nucleotide sequence: TGTGCCAGTAGTATCTCAAAGACAGCCGGTCAGCCCCAGCATTTT. This sequence encodes CASSISKTAGQPQHF.

The gene calls are TRBV19 and TRBJ2-1, with TRBD2 identical over 10 bases. Germline CDR1 LNHDA, CDR2 SQIVND (reference sequence). The junction had 12 bases not matched to a gene; V was cut back by 5 bases and J by 5 bases. The CDR3 contains 17 residues. The CDR3 is CASSLKREGRSNNEQFF. For the CDR3, the DNA is TGTGCCAGTAGTCTCAAGCGGGAGGGCCGCTCTAACAATGAGCAGTTCTTC.

A few counts support this clone. CDR3 bases: TGTGCCAGCAGCACTCGGACTAGCGGGAGTGATCCGCAGTATTTT. Translated, it gives CASSTRTSGSDPQYF. The rearrangement uses TRBV7-9 and TRBJ2-3; 13 nucleotides match TRBD2. CDR3 length: 15 amino acids. Germline assignment: CDR1 SEHNR and CDR2 FQNEAQ (reference sequence). Trimming removed 5 bases from V and 10 bases from J; junction bases left unmatched: 9.

This rearrangement joins TRBV5-5 to TRBJ1-1, with 7 bases fitting TRBD1. After removal of 4 bases from V and 4 bases from J, the junction contained 10 bases not matched to a gene. Germline V gene sequence: CDR1 SGHKS, CDR2 YYEKEE (reference sequence). This CDR3 contains 15 residues. CDR3 amino acids: CASSPQRGRGTEAFF. The CDR3 DNA reads as TGTGCCAGCAGCCCCCAGAGGGGGCGCGGCACTGAAGCTTTCTTT.

This sequence joins TRBV27 and TRBJ1-5; TRBD1 might be the D (6 bases). The CDR3 is 14 residues long. Germline CDR1 MNHEY, CDR2 SMNVEV (reference sequence). Trimming removed 5 bases at V and 2 bases at J, with 10 bases between. This CDR3 reads CASSAQGRNQPQHF. The CDR3 DNA follows: TGTGCCAGCAGTGCACAGGGCCGCAATCAGCCCCAGCATTTT.

The chain joins TRBV5-1 to TRBJ1-2, with a weak D call TRBD1 (6 bases). CDR3 length equals 16 residues. V was clipped by 4 bases and J by 2 bases, with 18 bases between them. CDR1 is SGHRS and CDR2 is YFSETQ in the germline V gene. CDR3 nucleotides: TGCGCCAGCAGCGAATCTCCGGGACATACAAACTATGGCTACACCTTC. This encodes CASSESPGHTNYGYTF. The full variable domain, in which reference TRBV5-1 and TRBJ1-2 provide the parts outside the CDR3, is KAGVTQTPRYLIKTRGQQVTLSCSPISGHRSVSWYQQTPGQGLQFLFEYFSETQRNKGNFPGRFSGRQFSNSRSEMNVSTLELGDSALYLCASSESPGHTNYGYTFGSGTRLTVV.

The genes are TRBV5-4 and TRBJ2-7; 8 positions match TRBD2. Germline V gene lookup returns CDR1 SGHNT and CDR2 YYREEE (reference sequence). CDR3 length: 14 amino acids. V lost 4 bases, J lost 3 bases, and 6 bases stayed unmatched. CDR3 bases: TGTGCCAGCAGCCCCGGGGGGGAGCGCTACGAGCAGTACTTC. Protein product: CASSPGGERYEQYF. Combining the CDR3 with reference TRBV5-4 and TRBJ2-7 gives the whole variable domain ETGVTQSPTHLIKTRGQQVTLRCSSQSGHNTVSWYQQALGQGPQFIFQYYREEENGRGNFPPRFSGLQFPNYSSELNVNALELDDSALYLCASSPGGERYEQYFGPGTRLTVT.